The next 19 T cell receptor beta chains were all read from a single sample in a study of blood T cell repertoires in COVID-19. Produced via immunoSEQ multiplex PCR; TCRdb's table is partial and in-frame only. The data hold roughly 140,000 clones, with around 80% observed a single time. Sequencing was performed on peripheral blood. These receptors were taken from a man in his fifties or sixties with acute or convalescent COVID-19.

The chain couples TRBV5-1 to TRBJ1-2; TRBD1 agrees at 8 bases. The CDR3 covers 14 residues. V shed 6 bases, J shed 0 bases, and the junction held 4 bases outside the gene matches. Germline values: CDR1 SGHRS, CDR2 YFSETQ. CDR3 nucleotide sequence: TGCGCCAGCACCGGGACAGGACCTAACTATGGCTACACCTTC. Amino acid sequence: CASTGTGPNYGYTF. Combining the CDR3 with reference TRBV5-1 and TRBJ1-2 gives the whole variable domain KAGVTQTPRYLIKTRGQQVTLSCSPISGHRSVSWYQQTPGQGLQFLFEYFSETQRNKGNFPGRFSGRQFSNSRSEMNVSTLELGDSALYLCASTGTGPNYGYTFGSGTRLTVV.

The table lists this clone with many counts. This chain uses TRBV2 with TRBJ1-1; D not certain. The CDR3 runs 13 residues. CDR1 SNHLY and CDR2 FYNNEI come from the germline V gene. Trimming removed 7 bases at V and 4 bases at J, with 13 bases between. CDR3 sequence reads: CASNHGVSTEAFF. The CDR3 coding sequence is TGTGCCAGCAATCACGGGGTCTCCACTGAAGCTTTCTTT.

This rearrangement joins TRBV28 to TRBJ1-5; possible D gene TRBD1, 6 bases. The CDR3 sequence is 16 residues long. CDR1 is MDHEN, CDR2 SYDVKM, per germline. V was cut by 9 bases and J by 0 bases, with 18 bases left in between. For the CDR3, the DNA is TGTGCCAGTACACCCTCGGACAGCCCTAGCAATCAGCCCCAGCATTTT. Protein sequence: CASTPSDSPSNQPQHF.

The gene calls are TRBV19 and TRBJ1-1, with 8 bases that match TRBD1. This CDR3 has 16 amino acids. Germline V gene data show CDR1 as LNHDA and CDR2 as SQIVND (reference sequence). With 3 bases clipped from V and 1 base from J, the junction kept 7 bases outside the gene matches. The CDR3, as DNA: TGTGCCAGTAGTATTAGAGGACAGGGATCGAACACTGAAGCTTTCTTT. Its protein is CASSIRGQGSNTEAFF. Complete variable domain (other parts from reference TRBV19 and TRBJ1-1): DGGITQSPKYLFRKEGQNVTLSCEQNLNHDAMYWYRQDPGQGLRLIYYSQIVNDFQKGDIAEGYSVSREKKESFPLTVTSAQKNPTAFYLCASSIRGQGSNTEAFFGQGTRLTVV.

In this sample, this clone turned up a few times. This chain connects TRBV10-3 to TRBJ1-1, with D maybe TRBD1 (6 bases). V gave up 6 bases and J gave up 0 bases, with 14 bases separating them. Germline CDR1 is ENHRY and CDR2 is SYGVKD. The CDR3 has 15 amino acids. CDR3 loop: CAIRGGARLNTEAFF. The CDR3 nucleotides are TGTGCCATCAGAGGGGGGGCCAGACTGAACACTGAAGCTTTCTTT.

CDR3 sequence reads: CAISGEETGNSNQPQHF. CDR3 nucleotide sequence: TGTGCCATCAGTGGGGAAGAGACAGGGAATAGCAATCAGCCCCAGCATTTT. The J gene is TRBJ1-5, the V gene TRBV10-3; 7 nucleotides match TRBD1. CDR1 ENHRY and CDR2 SYGVKD come from the germline V gene. This CDR3 spans 17 amino acids. The trim removed 4 bases at V and 0 bases at J, leaving 9 bases unmatched.

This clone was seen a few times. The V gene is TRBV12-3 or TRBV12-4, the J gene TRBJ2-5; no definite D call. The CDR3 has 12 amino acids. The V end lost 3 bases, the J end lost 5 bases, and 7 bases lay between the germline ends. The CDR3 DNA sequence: TGTGCCAGCAGTTTCGCGTCTGAGACCCAGTACTTC. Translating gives CASSFASETQYF.

The CDR3 region is CASSQVSWAGDVGELFF. DNA for the CDR3: TGTGCCAGCAGCCAAGTTTCCTGGGCGGGAGATGTCGGGGAGCTGTTTTTT. The rearrangement links TRBV3-1 (or the pseudogene TRBV3-2) to TRBJ2-2; the match to TRBD2 covers 7 bases. Trimming removed 1 base from V and 7 bases from J; junction bases left unmatched: 12. The CDR3 length is 17 residues. Germline CDR1 and CDR2: LGHDT and YNNKEL (reference sequence).

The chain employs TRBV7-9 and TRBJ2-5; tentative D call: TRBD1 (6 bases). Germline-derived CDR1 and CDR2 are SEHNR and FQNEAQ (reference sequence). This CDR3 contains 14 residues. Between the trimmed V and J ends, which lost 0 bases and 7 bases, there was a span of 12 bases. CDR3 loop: CASSLASGEGTQYF. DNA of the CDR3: TGTGCCAGCAGCTTAGCGTCAGGGGAAGGGACCCAGTACTTC.

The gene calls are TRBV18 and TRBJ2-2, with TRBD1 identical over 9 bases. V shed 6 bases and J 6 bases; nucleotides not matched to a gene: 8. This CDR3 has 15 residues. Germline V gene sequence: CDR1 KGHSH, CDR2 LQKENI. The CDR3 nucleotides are TGTGCCAGCTCTCGGACAGGGGATAGGCCCGGGGAGCTGTTTTTT. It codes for CASSRTGDRPGELFF.

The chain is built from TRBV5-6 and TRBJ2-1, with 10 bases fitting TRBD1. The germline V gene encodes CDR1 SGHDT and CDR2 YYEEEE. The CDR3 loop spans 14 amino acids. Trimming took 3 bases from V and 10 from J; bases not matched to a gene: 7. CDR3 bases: TGTGCCAGCAGCTCAAGACAGGGGGCCCCCGAGCAGTTCTTC. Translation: CASSSRQGAPEQFF.

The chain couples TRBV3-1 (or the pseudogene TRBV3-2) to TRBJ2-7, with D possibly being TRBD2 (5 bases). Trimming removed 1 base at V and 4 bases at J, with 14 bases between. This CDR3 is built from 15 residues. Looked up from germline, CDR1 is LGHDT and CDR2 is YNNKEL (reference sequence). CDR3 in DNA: TGTGCCAGCAGCCAAGGGCTAGCTATCAGTTACGAGCAGTACTTC. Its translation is CASSQGLAISYEQYF.

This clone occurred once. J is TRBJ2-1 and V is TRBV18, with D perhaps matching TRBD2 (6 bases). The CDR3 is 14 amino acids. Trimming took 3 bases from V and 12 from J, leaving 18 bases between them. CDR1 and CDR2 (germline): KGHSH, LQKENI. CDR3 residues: CASSPRTGGGLQFF. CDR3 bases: TGTGCCAGCTCACCGAGGACCGGGGGAGGTCTGCAGTTCTTC.

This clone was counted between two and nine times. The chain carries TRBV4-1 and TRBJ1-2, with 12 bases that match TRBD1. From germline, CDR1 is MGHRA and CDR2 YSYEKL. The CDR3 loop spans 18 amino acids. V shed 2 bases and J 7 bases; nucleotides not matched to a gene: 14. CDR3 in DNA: TGCGCCAGCAGCCAAAGGGGGACAGGGGGCGATCGTGGGTTTGGCTACACCTTC. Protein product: CASSQRGTGGDRGFGYTF.

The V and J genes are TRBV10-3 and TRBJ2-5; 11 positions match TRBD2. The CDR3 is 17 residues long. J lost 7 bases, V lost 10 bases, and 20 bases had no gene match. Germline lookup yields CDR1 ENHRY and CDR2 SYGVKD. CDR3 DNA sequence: TGTGCCACTCAACTTGGGCTAGCGGGAGGAGGGGGTAGGACCCAGTACTTC. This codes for CATQLGLAGGGGRTQYF.

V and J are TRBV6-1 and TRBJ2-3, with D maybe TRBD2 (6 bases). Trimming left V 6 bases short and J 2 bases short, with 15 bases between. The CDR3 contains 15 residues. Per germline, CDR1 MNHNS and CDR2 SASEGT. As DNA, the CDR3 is TGTGCCAGCAGCGGGACTGGGAGCCCCACAGATACGCAGTATTTT. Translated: CASSGTGSPTDTQYF.

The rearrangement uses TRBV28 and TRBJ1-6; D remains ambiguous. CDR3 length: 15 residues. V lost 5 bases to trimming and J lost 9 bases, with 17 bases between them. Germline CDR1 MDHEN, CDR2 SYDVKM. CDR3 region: CASSNRTRVGSPLHF. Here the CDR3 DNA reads TGTGCCAGCAGTAATCGGACTCGAGTAGGTTCACCCCTCCACTTT.

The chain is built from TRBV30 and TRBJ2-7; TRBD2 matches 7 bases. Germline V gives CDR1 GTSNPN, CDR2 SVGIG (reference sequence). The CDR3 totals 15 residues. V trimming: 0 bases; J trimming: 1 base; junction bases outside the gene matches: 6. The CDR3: CAWSVGAGASYEQYF. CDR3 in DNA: TGTGCCTGGAGTGTCGGGGCGGGAGCGTCCTACGAGCAGTACTTC. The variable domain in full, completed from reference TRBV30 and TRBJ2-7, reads SQTIHQWPATLVQPVGSPLSLECTVEGTSNPNLYWYRQAAGRGLQLLFYSVGIGQISSEVPQNLSASRPQDRQFILSSKKLLLSDSGFYLCAWSVGAGASYEQYFGPGTRLTVT.

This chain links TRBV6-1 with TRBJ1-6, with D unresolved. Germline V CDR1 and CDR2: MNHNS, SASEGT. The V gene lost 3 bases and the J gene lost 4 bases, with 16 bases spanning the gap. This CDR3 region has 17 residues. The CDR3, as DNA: TGTGCCAGCAGTGAGCTTCCGACTGGCTTGTATAATTCACCCCTCCACTTT. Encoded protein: CASSELPTGLYNSPLHF.